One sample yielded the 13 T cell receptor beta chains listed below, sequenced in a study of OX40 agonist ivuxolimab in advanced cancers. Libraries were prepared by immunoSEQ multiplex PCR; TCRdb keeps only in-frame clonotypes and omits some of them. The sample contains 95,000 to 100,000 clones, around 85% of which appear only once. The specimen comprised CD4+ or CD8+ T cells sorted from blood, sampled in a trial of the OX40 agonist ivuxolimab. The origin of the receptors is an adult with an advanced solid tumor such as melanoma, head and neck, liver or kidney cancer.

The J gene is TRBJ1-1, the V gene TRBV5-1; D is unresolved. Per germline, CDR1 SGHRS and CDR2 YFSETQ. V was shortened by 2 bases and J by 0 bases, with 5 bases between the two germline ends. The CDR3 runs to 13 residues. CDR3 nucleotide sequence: TGCGCCAGCAGCTTAAGCATGAACACTGAAGCTTTCTTT. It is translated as CASSLSMNTEAFF.

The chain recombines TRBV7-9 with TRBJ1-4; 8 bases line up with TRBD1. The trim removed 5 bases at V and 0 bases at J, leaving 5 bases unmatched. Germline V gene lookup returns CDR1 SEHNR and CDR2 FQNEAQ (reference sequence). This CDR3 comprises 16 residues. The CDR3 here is CASSPTGAATNEKLFF. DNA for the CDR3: TGTGCCAGCAGCCCGACAGGGGCCGCAACTAATGAAAAACTGTTTTTT.

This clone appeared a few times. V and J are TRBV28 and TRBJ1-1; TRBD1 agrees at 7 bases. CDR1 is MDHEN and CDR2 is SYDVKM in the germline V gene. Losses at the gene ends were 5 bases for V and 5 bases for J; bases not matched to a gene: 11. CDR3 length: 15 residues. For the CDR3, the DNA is TGTGCCAGCAGTGAGGCCAGGGGGATTCGGACTGAAGCTTTCTTT. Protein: CASSEARGIRTEAFF.

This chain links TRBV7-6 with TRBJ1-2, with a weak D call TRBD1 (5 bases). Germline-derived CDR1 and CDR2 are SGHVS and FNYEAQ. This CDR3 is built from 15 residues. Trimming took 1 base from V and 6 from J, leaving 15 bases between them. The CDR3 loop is CASSLEAPRGHGYTF. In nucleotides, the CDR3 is TGTGCCAGCAGCTTAGAGGCCCCAAGGGGCCATGGCTACACCTTC.

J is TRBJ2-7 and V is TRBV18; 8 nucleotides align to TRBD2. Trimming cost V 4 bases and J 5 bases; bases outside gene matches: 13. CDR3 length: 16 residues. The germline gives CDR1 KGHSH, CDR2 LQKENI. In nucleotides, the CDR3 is TGTGCCAGCTCACGAGACCTACCGGGACTAGGGGACGAGCAGTACTTC. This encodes CASSRDLPGLGDEQYF.

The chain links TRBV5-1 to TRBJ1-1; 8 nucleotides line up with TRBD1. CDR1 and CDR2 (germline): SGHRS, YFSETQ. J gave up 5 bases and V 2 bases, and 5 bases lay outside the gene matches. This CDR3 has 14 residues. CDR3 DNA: TGCGCCAGCAGCTTTGACAGGGGACGGACTGAAGCTTTCTTT. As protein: CASSFDRGRTEAFF.

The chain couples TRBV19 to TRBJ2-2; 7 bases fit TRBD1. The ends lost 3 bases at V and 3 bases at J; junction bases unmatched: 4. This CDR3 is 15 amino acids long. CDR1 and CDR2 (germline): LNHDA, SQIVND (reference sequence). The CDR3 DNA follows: TGTGCCAGTAGTATGGTCAGGGGGTACACCGGGGAGCTGTTTTTT. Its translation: CASSMVRGYTGELFF.

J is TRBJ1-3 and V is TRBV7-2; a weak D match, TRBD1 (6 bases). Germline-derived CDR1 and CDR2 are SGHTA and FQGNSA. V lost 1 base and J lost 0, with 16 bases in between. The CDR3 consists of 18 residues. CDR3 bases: TGTGCCAGCAGCTTAGATAGTCGGGGGCGAACCTCTGGAAACACCATATATTTT. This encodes CASSLDSRGRTSGNTIYF.

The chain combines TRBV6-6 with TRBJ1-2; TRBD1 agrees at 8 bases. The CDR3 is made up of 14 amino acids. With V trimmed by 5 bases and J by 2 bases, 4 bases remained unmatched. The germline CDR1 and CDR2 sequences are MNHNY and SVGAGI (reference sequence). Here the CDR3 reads CASSHRDRNYGYTF. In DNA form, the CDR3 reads TGTGCCAGCAGTCACCGGGACAGGAACTATGGCTACACCTTC.

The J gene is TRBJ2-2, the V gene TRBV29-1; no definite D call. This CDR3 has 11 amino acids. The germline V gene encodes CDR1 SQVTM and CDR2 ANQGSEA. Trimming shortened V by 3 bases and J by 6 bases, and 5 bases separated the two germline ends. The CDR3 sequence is CSVEGPGELFF. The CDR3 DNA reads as TGCAGCGTTGAGGGCCCCGGGGAGCTGTTTTTT.

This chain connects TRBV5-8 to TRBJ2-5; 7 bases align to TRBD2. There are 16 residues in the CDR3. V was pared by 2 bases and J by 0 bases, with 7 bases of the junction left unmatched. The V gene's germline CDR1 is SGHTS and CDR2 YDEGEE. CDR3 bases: TGTGCCAGCAGCTTCGCCCGGGGGGTTTACCAAGAGACCCAGTACTTC. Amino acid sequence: CASSFARGVYQETQYF.

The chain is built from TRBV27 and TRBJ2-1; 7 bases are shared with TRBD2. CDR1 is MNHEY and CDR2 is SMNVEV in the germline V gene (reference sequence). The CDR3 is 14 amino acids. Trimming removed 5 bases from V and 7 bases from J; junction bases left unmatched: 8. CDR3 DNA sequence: TGTGCCAGCAGTCCCAGGGACTACCGAAATGAGCAGTTCTTC. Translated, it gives CASSPRDYRNEQFF.

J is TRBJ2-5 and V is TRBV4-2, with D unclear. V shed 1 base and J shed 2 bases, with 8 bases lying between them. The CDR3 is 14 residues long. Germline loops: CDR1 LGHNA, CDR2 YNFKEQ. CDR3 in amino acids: CASSQAPYQETQYF. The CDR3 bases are TGTGCCAGCAGCCAAGCCCCCTATCAAGAGACCCAGTACTTC.